This passage covers 24 T cell receptor beta chains from one sample sequenced in a study of blood T cell repertoires in COVID-19. Generated by immunoSEQ multiplex PCR, the TCRdb table keeps only in-frame clones and is missing some. The table records 350,000 or so clones, about 92% of them present only once. Sequencing was carried out using peripheral blood. These receptors originate from a woman aged 55-69 years with COVID-19, enrolled during active disease.

A single count supports this clone. V usage is TRBV10-2 and J usage is TRBJ1-5; D might be TRBD1 (5 bases). The V end lost 8 bases, the J end lost 7 bases, and 15 bases lay between the germline ends. Germline V gives CDR1 WSHSY, CDR2 SAAADI. This CDR3 is 13 amino acids long. CDR3 DNA sequence: TGCGCCAGCTCAGCAGGGCGAGACCAGCCCCAGCATTTT. As protein: CASSAGRDQPQHF.

This rearrangement joins TRBV4-2 to TRBJ2-5, with a weak D call TRBD2 (7 bases). The CDR3 extends over 14 amino acids. The V and J ends lost 0 bases and 5 bases respectively, with 10 bases between them. Germline V lookup: CDR1 LGHNA, CDR2 YNFKEQ. This chain's CDR3 is CASSQDGGGETQYF. CDR3 nucleotide sequence: TGTGCCAGCAGCCAAGATGGCGGGGGCGAGACCCAGTACTTC.

The chain carries TRBV9 and TRBJ2-3, with 10 bases aligning to TRBD2. The CDR3 has 15 amino acids. CDR1 is SGDLS, CDR2 YYNGEE, per germline. The trim removed 4 bases at V and 1 base at J, leaving 3 bases unmatched. The CDR3 DNA is TGTGCCAGCAGCTATCTAGCGGGGGGCACAGATACGCAGTATTTT. Protein sequence: CASSYLAGGTDTQYF. The variable domain in full, completed from reference TRBV9 and TRBJ2-3, reads DSGVTQTPKHLITATGQRVTLRCSPRSGDLSVYWYQQSLDQGLQFLIQYYNGEERAKGNILERFSAQQFPDLHSELNLSSLELGDSALYFCASSYLAGGTDTQYFGPGTRLTVL.

V usage is TRBV19 and J usage is TRBJ1-1; 7 bases match TRBD1. Germline V lookup: CDR1 LNHDA, CDR2 SQIVND (reference sequence). V dropped 8 bases and J dropped 4; count of bases not matched to a gene: 7. The CDR3 totals 13 residues. CDR3 nucleotides: TGTGCCAGTGCCCCGCAGGGGGGCACTGAAGCTTTCTTT. Its translation: CASAPQGGTEAFF.

V gene TRBV2 combines with J gene TRBJ1-1; D may be TRBD1 (6 bases). The V end was cut by 5 bases, the J end by 5 bases, with 12 bases between. In germline, CDR1 is SNHLY, CDR2 FYNNEI. CDR3 length: 13 residues. The CDR3 DNA sequence: TGTGCCAGCAGTACAGGGTTCCTGACTGAAGCTTTCTTT. Residues: CASSTGFLTEAFF.

This chain links TRBV2 with TRBJ1-5; TRBD1 is a possible D gene (6 bases). Germline-derived CDR1 and CDR2 are SNHLY and FYNNEI. The CDR3 runs 15 residues. V gave up 6 bases and J gave up 2 bases, with 14 bases separating them. CDR3 nucleotides: TGTGCCAGCAGCCTCGGGGGGGGCCGCAATCAGCCCCAGCATTTT. Its protein product is CASSLGGGRNQPQHF.

This chain joins TRBV5-1 and TRBJ1-2; 10 nucleotides agree with TRBD1. The CDR3 extends over 15 amino acids. CDR1 SGHRS and CDR2 YFSETQ come from the germline V gene. With V trimmed by 4 bases and J by 2 bases, 5 bases remained unmatched. As DNA, the CDR3 is TGCGCCAGCAGCGCCTCGACAGGGGGCAACTATGGCTACACCTTC. Its protein is CASSASTGGNYGYTF.

The chain is built from TRBV7-9 and TRBJ1-5; D is perhaps TRBD1 (5 bases). This CDR3 comprises 15 residues. V lost 0 bases and J 3 bases, leaving 9 bases between the germline ends. Per germline, CDR1 SEHNR and CDR2 FQNEAQ (reference sequence). CDR3 bases: TGTGCCAGCAGCTTAGCGGGGGGAGACAATCAGCCCCAGCATTTT. Encoded protein: CASSLAGGDNQPQHF.

This clone occurred many times. The chain has TRBV7-3 and TRBJ1-1; D uncertain. Germline V lookup: CDR1 SGHTA, CDR2 FQGTGA. With 2 bases removed from V and 0 bases from J, the gap between germline ends came to 7 bases. The CDR3 totals 14 residues. DNA for the CDR3: TGTGCCAGCAGCTTAGAGGGATTGAACACTGAAGCTTTCTTT. Translation: CASSLEGLNTEAFF. Supplemented by reference TRBV7-3 and TRBJ1-1, the full variable domain reads GAGVSQTPSNKVTEKGKYVELRCDPISGHTALYWYRQSLGQGPEFLIYFQGTGAADDSGLPNDRFFAVRPEGSVSTLKIQRTERGDSAVYLCASSLEGLNTEAFFGQGTRLTVV.

The CDR3 bases are TGCGCCAGCAGCCGGGGACTAGCGGCCCAAGAGACCCAGTACTTC. Encoded protein: CASSRGLAAQETQYF. The chain links TRBV5-1 to TRBJ2-5; 11 positions match TRBD2. The CDR3 covers 15 residues. The ends lost 4 bases at V and 1 base at J; junction bases unmatched: 3. Germline lookup yields CDR1 SGHRS and CDR2 YFSETQ.

The CDR3 region is CASSTTGGGGELFF. CDR3 nucleotides: TGTGCCAGCAGCACGACGGGGGGTGGCGGGGAGCTGTTTTTT. The V gene is TRBV7-2, the J gene TRBJ2-2, with TRBD2 identical over 7 bases. The CDR3 loop spans 14 amino acids. After removal of 5 bases from V and 7 bases from J, the junction contained 7 bases not matched to a gene. The germline CDR1 and CDR2 sequences are SGHTA and FQGNSA.

The chain has TRBV14 and TRBJ1-6; D is ambiguous. Germline V gene lookup returns CDR1 SGHDN and CDR2 FVKESK. The ends were cut back, 4 bases at V and 4 bases at J, with 11 bases in the middle. This CDR3 region has 15 residues. Here the CDR3 reads CASSPQKNYNSPLHF. In DNA, the CDR3 is TGTGCCAGCAGCCCGCAGAAAAATTATAATTCACCCCTCCACTTT.

V usage is TRBV28 and J usage is TRBJ1-5, with TRBD1 identical over 7 bases. The CDR3 runs 14 residues. The germline gives CDR1 MDHEN, CDR2 SYDVKM. J lost 3 bases, V lost 2 bases, and 1 base had no gene match. Here the CDR3 reads CASSLDRVNQPQHF. CDR3 DNA sequence: TGTGCCAGCAGTTTAGACAGGGTCAATCAGCCCCAGCATTTT.

The V gene is TRBV19, the J gene TRBJ1-1; D is unresolved. The CDR3 covers 14 residues. Deletions cut 7 bases from V and 0 bases from J, with 12 bases between. Germline V CDR1 and CDR2: LNHDA, SQIVND (reference sequence). CDR3: CASMDGGMNTEAFF. The CDR3 DNA follows: TGTGCCAGTATGGATGGAGGTATGAACACTGAAGCTTTCTTT.

With respect to this clone: The sample carries other DNA sequences with the same CDR3. The chain links TRBV5-1 to TRBJ1-5; 7 bases agree with TRBD1. The ends lost 5 bases at V and 2 bases at J; junction bases unmatched: 4. This CDR3 has 14 amino acids. Germline CDR1 SGHRS, CDR2 YFSETQ. CDR3: CASRPGQGNQPQHF. CDR3 DNA sequence: TGCGCCAGCAGGCCCGGACAGGGCAATCAGCCCCAGCATTTT.

The gene calls are TRBV4-1 and TRBJ2-7; a weak D match, TRBD2 (5 bases). Per germline, CDR1 MGHRA and CDR2 YSYEKL. The CDR3 runs 16 residues. The V gene lost 3 bases and the J gene lost 0 bases, with 15 bases spanning the gap. CDR3 in amino acids: CASSHPSSVSSYEQYF. The CDR3 DNA reads as TGCGCCAGCAGCCACCCTAGTAGCGTCAGCTCCTACGAGCAGTACTTC.

This CDR3 reads CASSHPGGQGSVYGYTF. The CDR3 DNA is TGCGCCAGCAGCCACCCCGGGGGACAGGGATCCGTCTATGGCTACACCTTC. The rearrangement links TRBV4-1 to TRBJ1-2; TRBD1 agrees at 9 bases. Germline CDR1 reads MGHRA; CDR2 reads YSYEKL. The CDR3 extends over 17 amino acids. The junction had 12 bases not matched to a gene; V was cut back by 3 bases and J by 4 bases.

The DNA for the CDR3 is TGTGCCAGCAGATCCCAGGGTGGCGAGCAGTACTTC. Encoded protein: CASRSQGGEQYF. The chain joins TRBV6-5 to TRBJ2-7; D perhaps matches TRBD1 (5 bases). CDR3 length: 12 amino acids. Germline V CDR1 and CDR2: MNHEY, SVGAGI. V dropped 6 bases and J dropped 6 bases, with 12 bases sitting between them.

Comment on this clone: The sample carries other DNA sequences with the same CDR3. V gene TRBV18 combines with J gene TRBJ2-2, with a tentative D call TRBD1 (6 bases). This CDR3 comprises 14 residues. V lost 2 bases, J lost 4 bases, and 8 bases lay in between. Germline values: CDR1 KGHSH, CDR2 LQKENI. The CDR3 DNA is TGTGCCAGCTCACCAGGGGGCGGCACCGGGGAGCTGTTTTTT. Amino acids: CASSPGGGTGELFF.

About this clone: A read error may account for a junction end that differs from germline. The chain recombines TRBV29-1 with TRBJ1-2, with TRBD1 matching 10 bases. Germline CDR1 and CDR2: SQVTM and ANQGSEA. This CDR3 is built from 15 residues. The CDR3 loop is CSVEGTGVTNYGYTF. The CDR3 DNA reads as TGCAGCGTGGAAGGGACAGGGGTAACTAACTATGGCTACACCTTC.

This chain joins TRBV5-1 and TRBJ1-2; 9 bases match TRBD1. Germline loops: CDR1 SGHRS, CDR2 YFSETQ. The length of the CDR3 is 15 residues. Losses at the gene ends were 2 bases for V and 4 bases for J; bases not matched to a gene: 6. The DNA of the CDR3 is TGCGCCAGCAGCTTAAAGACAGGGGGGCTCTATGGCTACACCTTC. Its protein is CASSLKTGGLYGYTF.

The chain couples TRBV9 to TRBJ1-3; TRBD1 aligns across 8 bases. Germline V gene sequence: CDR1 SGDLS, CDR2 YYNGEE. After removal of 4 bases from V and 0 bases from J, the junction contained 15 bases not matched to a gene. The CDR3 runs to 19 residues. The CDR3 protein is CASSPESRDRLFSGNTIYF. The CDR3 DNA reads as TGTGCCAGCAGCCCTGAGTCCCGGGACAGGTTGTTCTCTGGAAACACCATATATTTT.

The chain is built from TRBV6-5 and TRBJ1-2; possible D gene TRBD1, 5 bases. V was cut by 9 bases and J by 6 bases, with 17 bases left in between. The length of the CDR3 is 13 residues. Germline assignment: CDR1 MNHEY and CDR2 SVGAGI. CDR3 region: CASYRMGLNGYTF. As DNA, the CDR3 is TGTGCCAGTTACAGGATGGGCCTAAATGGCTACACCTTC.

The chain has TRBV29-1 and TRBJ1-1, with TRBD1 as a possible D gene (6 bases). The V end lost 1 base, the J end lost 4 bases, and 13 bases lay between the germline ends. Germline V gene sequence: CDR1 SQVTM, CDR2 ANQGSEA. This CDR3 contains 14 residues. The CDR3 is CSVEVYTGSTEAFF. The DNA for the CDR3 is TGCAGCGTTGAAGTCTATACAGGGTCCACTGAAGCTTTCTTT.